This passage covers 20 T cell receptor beta chains from one sample sequenced in a study of shared clonotypes between healthy human individuals. The assay was immunoSEQ multiplex PCR, and TCRdb's table has in-frame clones only and misses some. The repertoire includes about 1 million clones, 70% to 80% of them detected once, and nearly 1.5% sits in the top ten. The sample taken for sequencing was memory CD4+ T cells sorted from blood. The subset is: CD45RA-negative fraction. Source of these receptors: a man aged 18 to 29 in good health.

Comment on this clone: In the same sample, other DNA sequences code for this CDR3. The rearrangement joins TRBV7-2 to TRBJ1-1; D gene ambiguous. CDR1 and CDR2 (germline): SGHTA, FQGNSA. The CDR3 has 12 residues. The ends were cut back, 1 base at V and 0 bases at J, with 0 bases in the middle. The CDR3 DNA is TGTGCCAGCAGCTTAGTGAACACTGAAGCTTTCTTT. Translating gives CASSLVNTEAFF.

The chain carries TRBV5-1 and TRBJ2-7; a weak D match, TRBD2 (5 bases). CDR1 is SGHRS and CDR2 is YFSETQ in the germline V gene. Deletions cut 1 base from V and 0 bases from J, with 8 bases between. The CDR3 has 14 amino acids. CDR3 sequence reads: CASSLPGSSYEQYF. The CDR3 coding sequence is TGCGCCAGCAGCTTGCCGGGGAGCTCCTACGAGCAGTACTTC.

This clone was recorded once. The chain recombines TRBV30 with TRBJ1-4, with 9 bases identical to TRBD1. This CDR3 is 13 amino acids long. Trimming at V came to 5 bases and at J to 7 bases, leaving 5 bases not matched to a gene. Per the germline V gene, CDR1 is GTSNPN and CDR2 is SVGIG (reference sequence). For the CDR3, the DNA is TGTGCCTGGTCGGGACAGGGAATTGAAAAACTGTTTTTT. It translates to CAWSGQGIEKLFF.

V is TRBV15 and J is TRBJ2-5; 11 bases map to TRBD2. This CDR3 has 15 residues. CDR1 is LNHNV and CDR2 is YYDKDF in the germline V gene (reference sequence). The trim removed 6 bases at V and 4 bases at J, leaving 7 bases unmatched. CDR3 amino acids: CATSPSSGGIETQYF. CDR3 bases: TGTGCCACCAGTCCCTCTAGCGGGGGGATAGAGACCCAGTACTTC.

The J gene is TRBJ2-7, the V gene TRBV18; D is ambiguous. The CDR3 is 14 residues long. Germline CDR1 is KGHSH and CDR2 is LQKENI. Between the trimmed V and J ends, which lost 3 bases and 1 base, there was a span of 10 bases. This CDR3 is CASSPGRPSYEQYF. Here the CDR3 DNA reads TGTGCCAGCTCACCGGGCAGACCTTCCTACGAGCAGTACTTC. The whole variable domain, filled in from reference TRBV18 and TRBJ2-7, reads NAGVMQNPRHLVRRRGQEARLRCSPMKGHSHVYWYRQLPEEGLKFMVYLQKENIIDESGMPKERFSAEFPKEGPSILRIQQVVRGDSAAYFCASSPGRPSYEQYFGPGTRLTVT.

V is TRBV27 and J is TRBJ1-2; TRBD1 agrees at 7 bases. Germline V gene lookup returns CDR1 MNHEY and CDR2 SMNVEV (reference sequence). After removal of 5 bases from V and 5 bases from J, the junction contained 11 bases not matched to a gene. The CDR3 is 15 amino acids. The CDR3 here is CASSPGQEAGYGYTF. CDR3 coding DNA: TGTGCCAGCAGTCCAGGACAGGAGGCGGGTTATGGCTACACCTTC.

Comment on this clone: A much larger clone lies a single base off, so this may be a read error. The chain couples TRBV5-1 to TRBJ2-7; D may correspond to TRBD1 or TRBD2 (5 bases each). Between the trimmed V and J ends, which lost 3 bases and 0 bases, there was a span of 10 bases. This CDR3 comprises 14 residues. CDR1 and CDR2 (germline): SGHRS, YFSETQ. The CDR3 DNA follows: TGCGCCAGCAGCTCGGGACGGAGCTCCTACGAGCAGTACTTC. It encodes CASSSGRSSYEQYF.

The chain links TRBV7-6 to TRBJ1-3, with D possibly TRBD1 on 5 matching bases. Germline CDR1 reads SGHVS; CDR2 reads FNYEAQ. Trimming took off 5 bases at V and 2 bases at J, with 16 bases between the two ends. The CDR3 is made up of 16 amino acids. CDR3 sequence (DNA): TGTGCCAGCAGCGAAGGGACCGCCTGGGCTGGAAACACCATATATTTT. Protein product: CASSEGTAWAGNTIYF.

The chain links TRBV5-8 to TRBJ1-1, with D hard to call. Trimming pared 3 bases from V and 13 bases from J, leaving 10 bases between. There are 10 residues in the CDR3. CDR1 SGHTS and CDR2 YDEGEE come from the germline V gene. In DNA form, the CDR3 reads TGTGCCAGCAGCTACCAAGGGCTTTTCTTT. As protein: CASSYQGLFF.

With respect to this clone: Other DNA variants within this sample encode the same CDR3. V is TRBV30 and J is TRBJ2-5; no clear D. Germline V gene sequence: CDR1 GTSNPN, CDR2 SVGIG (reference sequence). Trimming left V 2 bases short and J 5 bases short, with 6 bases between. This CDR3 region has 11 residues. CDR3 coding DNA: TGTGCCTGGAGTCCCCGGGAGACCCAGTACTTC. Amino acids: CAWSPRETQYF. Full variable domain (remainder filled in from reference TRBV30 and TRBJ2-5): SQTIHQWPATLVQPVGSPLSLECTVEGTSNPNLYWYRQAAGRGLQLLFYSVGIGQISSEVPQNLSASRPQDRQFILSSKKLLLSDSGFYLCAWSPRETQYFGPGTRLLVL.

The chain joins TRBV30 to TRBJ1-6, with D possibly matching TRBD1 (5 bases). The germline V gene encodes CDR1 GTSNPN and CDR2 SVGIG (reference sequence). The CDR3 is 13 amino acids. Trimming left V 5 bases short and J 10 bases short, with 15 bases between. The CDR3 is CAWAVPGRSPLHF. DNA for the CDR3: TGTGCCTGGGCAGTCCCGGGGCGGTCACCCCTCCACTTT.

This clone was detected once. The same CDR3 also results from other DNA sequences found in this sample. J is TRBJ1-1 and V is TRBV2, with D tentatively TRBD1 (5 bases). This CDR3 contains 12 residues. With 3 bases removed from V and 3 bases from J, the gap between germline ends came to 5 bases. Germline V gene data show CDR1 as SNHLY and CDR2 as FYNNEI. CDR3 loop: CASSDRDTEAFF. In nucleotides, the CDR3 is TGTGCCAGCAGTGACAGGGACACTGAAGCTTTCTTT.

This clone has more than one count but fewer than ten. The V call is TRBV5-5, the J call TRBJ1-2; D is perhaps TRBD1 (6 bases). The germline CDR1 and CDR2 sequences are SGHKS and YYEKEE (reference sequence). The CDR3 sequence is 15 residues long. Trimming left V 1 base short and J 4 bases short, with 14 bases between. CDR3 sequence: CASSLSVGGLYGYTF. CDR3 sequence (DNA): TGTGCCAGCAGCTTGTCTGTGGGGGGCCTCTATGGCTACACCTTC.

The chain has TRBV5-1 and TRBJ2-1; D is unclear. Trimming shortened V by 4 bases and J by 2 bases, and 10 bases separated the two germline ends. Germline V gives CDR1 SGHRS, CDR2 YFSETQ. The CDR3 covers 14 residues. The CDR3 coding sequence is TGCGCCAGCAGCCCCGAGGTTACCTACAATGAGCAGTTCTTC. Translated: CASSPEVTYNEQFF.

For the CDR3, the DNA is TGTGCCAGTAGTGCGGACAGTGCTGTCTATGGCTACACCTTC. Translation: CASSADSAVYGYTF. The chain carries TRBV19 and TRBJ1-2, with D possibly TRBD1 on 6 matching bases. Trimming cost V 5 bases and J 4 bases, with 14 bases left between them. CDR1 and CDR2 from the germline V gene are LNHDA and SQIVND (reference sequence). The CDR3 length is 14 residues.

The chain joins TRBV9 to TRBJ2-1; 12 nucleotides agree with TRBD2. Germline CDR1 SGDLS, CDR2 YYNGEE. The V segment lost 2 bases and the J segment 7 bases; nucleotides outside the gene matches: 7. CDR3 length equals 16 residues. The CDR3 reads CASSVAGLAGTNEQFF. The CDR3 DNA sequence: TGTGCCAGCAGCGTCGCAGGACTAGCGGGGACGAATGAGCAGTTCTTC.

The V and J genes are TRBV6-5 and TRBJ2-7; D possibly corresponds to TRBD2 (5 bases). Germline V gene data show CDR1 as MNHEY and CDR2 as SVGAGI. This CDR3 region has 14 residues. Trimming pared 5 bases from V and 3 bases from J, leaving 14 bases between. CDR3 bases: TGTGCCAGCAGTCCGAGGACTGGGTTCTACGAGCAGTACTTC. Its protein product is CASSPRTGFYEQYF.

The chain carries TRBV6-5 and TRBJ1-2; unclear D gene. The V gene's germline CDR1 is MNHEY and CDR2 SVGAGI. The CDR3 is made up of 12 amino acids. Trimming took off 4 bases at V and 4 bases at J, with 7 bases between the two ends. CDR3 nucleotides: TGTGCCAGCAGTTCACAGAGCTATGGCTACACCTTC. Encoded protein: CASSSQSYGYTF.

The chain is built from TRBV2 and TRBJ2-1; no firm D call. CDR1 SNHLY and CDR2 FYNNEI come from the germline V gene. Trimming took off 2 bases at V and 8 bases at J, with 4 bases between the two ends. The CDR3 runs to 11 residues. The CDR3, as DNA: TGTGCCAGCAGTGAATGGGATGAGCAGTTCTTC. Translating it yields CASSEWDEQFF.

Notes on this clone: Other DNA sequences in this specimen translate into the identical CDR3. V and J are TRBV7-2 and TRBJ1-1, with D perhaps TRBD1 (5 bases). V lost 5 bases to trimming and J lost 1 base, with 17 bases between them. From germline, CDR1 is SGHTA and CDR2 FQGNSA. The CDR3 runs to 16 residues. This CDR3 is CASSPRGGSRNTEAFF. The CDR3 DNA sequence: TGTGCCAGCAGCCCGCGCGGGGGGTCACGGAACACTGAAGCTTTCTTT.